A single sample is the source of the 32 T cell receptor beta chains below, sequenced in a study of cytomegalovirus exposure and HLA in healthy donors listed by TCRdb under 2017. The library came from the immunoSEQ multiplex PCR assay. For the multiplex PCR, a mixture combining 60 forward primers for TCR Vbeta segments and 13 reverse primers for TCR Jbeta segments was used. TCRdb mirrors the immuneACCESS table, restricted to in-frame sequences. Some clones are absent from its copies; in checked studies, under half trace to an unresolved V gene, and the reason for the others is unknown. Present in this sample are hundreds of thousands of clones, approximately 68% of which were seen just once. The ten largest clones take up less than 2% of the sample. Sequencing was done on a sample of PBMCs. The receptors were gathered from a woman aged 25 to 39 in good health and CMV-seronegative.

This chain joins TRBV6-6 and TRBJ2-5; 12 bases line up with TRBD2. The germline CDR1 and CDR2 sequences are MNHNY and SVGAGI (reference sequence). CDR3 length: 15 amino acids. Trimming removed 6 bases from V and 5 bases from J; junction bases left unmatched: 7. CDR3 loop: CASSPLAGGQETQYF. CDR3 nucleotide sequence: TGTGCCAGCAGCCCCCTAGCGGGGGGGCAGGAGACCCAGTACTTC.

To note about this clone: The conserved final phenylalanine or tryptophan is absent from the CDR3, which likely points to a read error. The chain employs TRBV7-2 and TRBJ1-2, with D hard to call. V was trimmed by 3 bases and J by 2 bases, leaving 1 base between them. CDR3 length equals 11 residues. The V gene's germline CDR1 is SGHTA and CDR2 FQGNSA. CDR3 in DNA: TGTGCCAGCAGCTTGAACTATGGCTACACCCTC. Translating it yields CASSLNYGYTL.

This clone was seen only once. The chain is built from TRBV5-1 and TRBJ2-7, with TRBD1 matching 8 bases. The CDR3 has 16 amino acids. V was clipped by 4 bases and J by 0 bases; unmatched bases: 9. The germline V gene encodes CDR1 SGHRS and CDR2 YFSETQ. The CDR3 region is CASSLTQQGDSYEQYF. CDR3 nucleotide sequence: TGCGCCAGCAGCCTAACGCAACAGGGGGACTCCTACGAGCAGTACTTC.

In this sample, this clone turned up a few times. The chain carries TRBV28 and TRBJ2-7; the D is unclear. Trimming pared 3 bases from V and 4 bases from J, leaving 13 bases between. The CDR3 has 14 residues. Germline V lookup: CDR1 MDHEN, CDR2 SYDVKM. In nucleotides, the CDR3 is TGTGCCAGCAGTTTCCGGTCCCCTTTTTACGAGCAGTACTTC. Its translation: CASSFRSPFYEQYF.

The chain is built from TRBV19 and TRBJ1-2; TRBD1 matches at 10 bases. CDR3 length equals 14 residues. Germline trimming cut 6 bases from V and 3 bases from J; bases unmatched to any gene: 4. Germline lookup yields CDR1 LNHDA and CDR2 SQIVND (reference sequence). CDR3 bases: TGTGCCAGTAGGGAGACAGGGGGCCACTATGGCTACACCTTC. Translating it yields CASRETGGHYGYTF. The whole variable domain, remainder taken from reference TRBV19 and TRBJ1-2, is DGGITQSPKYLFRKEGQNVTLSCEQNLNHDAMYWYRQDPGQGLRLIYYSQIVNDFQKGDIAEGYSVSREKKESFPLTVTSAQKNPTAFYLCASRETGGHYGYTFGSGTRLTVV.

Notes on this clone: An end of the junction does not agree with germline; a read error may underlie this. The chain couples TRBV7-9 to TRBJ1-1; D is possibly TRBD1 (5 bases). This CDR3 comprises 14 residues. Germline-derived CDR1 and CDR2 are SEHNR and FQNEAQ (reference sequence). The CDR3 here is CSSSFDSMNTEAFF. CDR3 nucleotides: TGTTCCAGCAGCTTCGACAGCATGAACACTGAAGCTTTCTTT. Looking up the rest from reference TRBV7-9 and TRBJ1-1 gives the full variable domain: DTGVSQNPRHKITKRGQNVTFRCDPISEHNRLYWYRQTLGQGPEFLTYFQNEAQLEKSRLLSDRFSAERPKGSFSTLEIQRTEQGDSAMYLCSSSFDSMNTEAFFGQGTRLTVV.

J is TRBJ1-2 and V is TRBV7-9; D is uncertain. Trimming cost V 5 bases and J 4 bases, with 17 bases left between them. Germline V gives CDR1 SEHNR, CDR2 FQNEAQ (reference sequence). The CDR3 spans 15 residues. The CDR3 sequence: CASSLSARNSYGYTF. In DNA, the CDR3 is TGTGCCAGCAGCCTCAGCGCTCGCAACTCCTATGGCTACACCTTC.

This clone was picked up a small number of times. The V and J genes are TRBV5-6 and TRBJ2-5, with TRBD2 identical over 8 bases. The J call may not be correct, given that the DNA end is closer to TRBJ2-7. Looked up from germline, CDR1 is SGHDT and CDR2 is YYEEEE. The CDR3 contains 14 residues. CDR3 DNA: TGTGCCAGCAGCTTACGACTAGCGAACTACGAGCAGTACTTC. Protein sequence: CASSLRLANYEQYF.

The chain employs TRBV19 and TRBJ1-4; no clear D. Germline V CDR1 and CDR2: LNHDA, SQIVND (reference sequence). This CDR3 contains 11 residues. With 4 bases removed from V and 7 bases from J, the gap between germline ends came to 4 bases. In nucleotides, the CDR3 is TGTGCCAGTAGTAACAGTGAAAAACTGTTTTTT. Its protein is CASSNSEKLFF.

J is TRBJ2-7 and V is TRBV29-1, with D possibly matching TRBD2 (6 bases). The CDR3 covers 13 residues. CDR1 is SQVTM and CDR2 is ANQGSEA in the germline V gene. Trimming pared 4 bases from V and 0 bases from J, leaving 10 bases between. The CDR3 DNA is TGCAGCGTTGGCGGGGAGAGCTCCTACGAGCAGTACTTC. Translating gives CSVGGESSYEQYF.

The gene calls are TRBV2 and TRBJ2-2, with TRBD1 matching over 8 bases. V was pared by 8 bases and J by 6 bases, with 14 bases of the junction left unmatched. The CDR3 loop spans 16 amino acids. The germline V gene encodes CDR1 SNHLY and CDR2 FYNNEI. This chain's CDR3 is CASQPRTGGIAGELFF. DNA of the CDR3: TGTGCCAGCCAGCCGCGCACAGGGGGGATCGCCGGGGAGCTGTTTTTT.

V and J are TRBV5-1 and TRBJ2-3; 12 bases agree with TRBD2. The germline V gene encodes CDR1 SGHRS and CDR2 YFSETQ. The CDR3 sequence is 17 residues long. V dropped 0 bases and J dropped 0; count of bases not matched to a gene: 2. The CDR3, as DNA: TGCGCCAGCAGCTTGGAAACTAGCGGGAGGAGCACAGATACGCAGTATTTT. It encodes CASSLETSGRSTDTQYF.

The V and J genes are TRBV19 and TRBJ1-2, with TRBD1 identical over 9 bases. CDR1 is LNHDA and CDR2 is SQIVND in the germline V gene (reference sequence). This CDR3 contains 16 residues. V gave up 5 bases and J gave up 0 bases; unmatched junction bases: 7. This chain's CDR3 is CASSLNRDRANYGYTF. The CDR3, as DNA: TGTGCCAGTAGTCTAAACCGGGACAGGGCTAACTATGGCTACACCTTC.

The chain uses TRBV5-1 and TRBJ1-1, with D possibly TRBD1 on 5 matching bases. V was pared by 0 bases and J by 4 bases, with 7 bases between. The germline CDR1 and CDR2 sequences are SGHRS and YFSETQ. CDR3 length: 13 residues. This CDR3 reads CASSLGGVTEAFF. The CDR3 coding sequence is TGCGCCAGCAGCTTGGGGGGCGTCACTGAAGCTTTCTTT.

This chain joins TRBV5-6 and TRBJ2-1, with 8 bases identical to TRBD2. The CDR3 spans 15 residues. The germline V gene encodes CDR1 SGHDT and CDR2 YYEEEE. V dropped 4 bases and J dropped 4; count of bases not matched to a gene: 7. For the CDR3, the DNA is TGTGCCAGCAGCACCGGGGGGGGCCTATACAATGAGCAGTTCTTC. The encoded protein is CASSTGGGLYNEQFF. Drawing the rest from reference TRBV5-6 and TRBJ2-1, the complete variable domain is DAGVTQSPTHLIKTRGQQVTLRCSPKSGHDTVSWYQQALGQGPQFIFQYYEEEERQRGNFPDRFSGHQFPNYSSELNVNALLLGDSALYLCASSTGGGLYNEQFFGPGTRLTVL.

With regard to this clone: One end of the junction varies from germline; a read error may be responsible. This rearrangement joins TRBV29-1 to TRBJ2-3, with D tentatively TRBD1 (7 bases). From germline, CDR1 is SQVTM and CDR2 ANQGSEA. This CDR3 spans 15 amino acids. CDR3 nucleotides: TGCAGCGTTGACGGGGCAGGGGGGAACACAAATACGCAGTATTTT. It encodes CSVDGAGGNTNTQYF.

This clone was counted between two and nine times. The rearrangement joins TRBV29-1 to TRBJ2-7; 7 bases align to TRBD1. J was trimmed by 7 bases and V by 5 bases; bases with no gene match: 11. The CDR3 runs 13 residues. The germline V gene encodes CDR1 SQVTM and CDR2 ANQGSEA. In DNA form, the CDR3 reads TGCAGCGTTAGGGGGAACAGGGGTGGAGAGCAGTACTTC. Protein: CSVRGNRGGEQYF.

The V call is TRBV11-3, the J call TRBJ1-1; D is undetermined. Germline V gives CDR1 SGHNT, CDR2 YENEEA. With 1 base removed from V and 5 bases from J, the gap between germline ends came to 14 bases. There are 15 residues in the CDR3. CDR3 residues: CASSLVQTTGTEAFF. The CDR3 nucleotides read TGTGCCAGCAGCTTAGTGCAGACGACGGGTACTGAAGCTTTCTTT.

The chain carries TRBV29-1 and TRBJ2-1, with 8 bases fitting TRBD2. The CDR3 has 10 amino acids. Germline V CDR1 and CDR2: SQVTM, ANQGSEA. With 8 bases clipped from V and 9 bases from J, the junction kept 3 bases outside the gene matches. The CDR3 bases are TGCAGCTCGGGGGGGACTGAGCAGTTCTTC. Translating it yields CSSGGTEQFF.

This rearrangement joins TRBV10-1 to TRBJ2-3, with D tentatively TRBD2 (6 bases). With 2 bases removed from V and 0 bases from J, the gap between germline ends came to 21 bases. CDR3 size: 19 residues. CDR1 WNHNN and CDR2 SYGVQD come from the germline V gene (reference sequence). This chain's CDR3 is CASSEDGSYSVSSTDTQYF. DNA for the CDR3: TGCGCCAGCAGTGAGGACGGGAGTTATTCGGTCTCAAGCACAGATACGCAGTATTTT.

This chain joins TRBV29-1 and TRBJ1-1; D is undetermined. Deletions cut 5 bases from V and 4 bases from J, with 17 bases between. CDR1 SQVTM and CDR2 ANQGSEA come from the germline V gene. CDR3 length: 14 amino acids. The DNA for the CDR3 is TGCAGCGTTATCGGAGGGAAGCAAGCCACTGAAGCTTTCTTT. Protein: CSVIGGKQATEAFF. Full variable domain (outside the CDR3, taken from reference TRBV29-1 and TRBJ1-1): SAVISQKPSRDICQRGTSLTIQCQVDSQVTMMFWYRQQPGQSLTLIATANQGSEATYESGFVIDKFPISRPNLTFSTLTVSNMSPEDSSIYLCSVIGGKQATEAFFGQGTRLTVV.

This chain joins TRBV30 and TRBJ1-2; perhaps TRBD1 as D (5 bases). The CDR3 totals 16 residues. Germline loops: CDR1 GTSNPN, CDR2 SVGIG (reference sequence). V lost 3 bases and J lost 6, with 23 bases in between. CDR3 sequence (DNA): TGTGCCTGGAGAGCCTGGGGGGATTTAGGGCGTGATGGCTACACCTTC. Protein: CAWRAWGDLGRDGYTF.

The chain is built from TRBV2 and TRBJ1-1; 8 positions match TRBD1. The CDR3 extends over 15 amino acids. Germline trimming cut 4 bases from V and 2 bases from J; bases unmatched to any gene: 6. From germline, CDR1 is SNHLY and CDR2 FYNNEI. The CDR3 nucleotides are TGTGCCAGCAGTGGCTGGACAGGGTTCAACACTGAAGCTTTCTTT. Its protein product is CASSGWTGFNTEAFF.

In its sample, this clone was seen a few times. The same CDR3 arises from other DNA sequences in this sample as well. V and J are TRBV7-8 and TRBJ1-2; TRBD1 agrees at 8 bases. CDR3 length equals 15 residues. Germline V gene data show CDR1 as SGHVS and CDR2 as FQNEAQ. After removal of 2 bases from V and 0 bases from J, the junction contained 2 bases not matched to a gene. The CDR3 DNA reads TGTGCCAGCAGCTTAAGGGACAGGTCTAACTATGGCTACACCTTC. Its translation: CASSLRDRSNYGYTF.

This clone appeared once. The chain is built from TRBV19 and TRBJ2-1; 7 bases fit TRBD2. The V gene end was trimmed by 3 bases and the J gene end by 6 bases; junction bases not matched to a gene: 11. The CDR3 extends over 16 amino acids. The germline CDR1 and CDR2 sequences are LNHDA and SQIVND (reference sequence). In DNA, the CDR3 is TGTGCCAGTAGTATTGGGACTATAGCTACCTCCAATGAGCAGTTCTTC. Amino acid sequence: CASSIGTIATSNEQFF. Drawing the rest from reference TRBV19 and TRBJ2-1, the complete variable domain is DGGITQSPKYLFRKEGQNVTLSCEQNLNHDAMYWYRQDPGQGLRLIYYSQIVNDFQKGDIAEGYSVSREKKESFPLTVTSAQKNPTAFYLCASSIGTIATSNEQFFGPGTRLTVL.

J is TRBJ1-1 and V is TRBV11-1; no definite D call. The ends were cut back, 5 bases at V and 2 bases at J, with 9 bases in the middle. Germline V gene sequence: CDR1 SGHAT, CDR2 FQDESV (reference sequence). The CDR3 sequence is 13 residues long. CDR3 amino acids: CASSPSGNTEAFF. The CDR3 DNA sequence: TGTGCCAGCAGCCCCAGCGGCAACACTGAAGCTTTCTTT.

The chain has TRBV27 and TRBJ2-5; maybe TRBD2 (7 bases). In germline, CDR1 is MNHEY, CDR2 SMNVEV (reference sequence). The CDR3 covers 18 residues. V was shortened by 1 base and J by 11 bases, with 29 bases between the two germline ends. CDR3 sequence reads: CASSLLGLGAGASGEQYF. The CDR3 coding sequence is TGTGCCAGCAGTTTATTGGGGCTCGGGGCGGGGGCTTCTGGGGAGCAGTACTTC.

The genes are TRBV5-1 and TRBJ1-3, with D hard to call. Germline V gene data show CDR1 as SGHRS and CDR2 as YFSETQ. Trimming took 0 bases from V and 7 from J, leaving 17 bases between them. This CDR3 contains 16 residues. The DNA of the CDR3 is TGCGCCAGCAGCTTGGCCAACGGGTATCGGAGCAACACCATATATTTT. Its protein is CASSLANGYRSNTIYF.

V is TRBV18 and J is TRBJ1-1; 11 bases map to TRBD1. Germline CDR1 and CDR2: KGHSH and LQKENI. This CDR3 is 14 amino acids long. Trimming removed 3 bases from V and 4 bases from J; junction bases left unmatched: 1. CDR3 bases: TGTGCCAGCTCACCCGGGACAGGGGGCACTGAAGCTTTCTTT. It codes for CASSPGTGGTEAFF. The variable domain in full, completed from reference TRBV18 and TRBJ1-1, reads NAGVMQNPRHLVRRRGQEARLRCSPMKGHSHVYWYRQLPEEGLKFMVYLQKENIIDESGMPKERFSAEFPKEGPSILRIQQVVRGDSAAYFCASSPGTGGTEAFFGQGTRLTVV.

The rearrangement joins TRBV7-6 to TRBJ1-1, with D possibly TRBD1 on 6 matching bases. V lost 1 base, J lost 1 base, and 10 bases lay in between. In germline, CDR1 is SGHVS, CDR2 FNYEAQ. This CDR3 spans 15 amino acids. The CDR3 coding sequence is TGTGCCAGCAGCTTAGTTGGGGGCCAGAACACTGAAGCTTTCTTT. Amino acids: CASSLVGGQNTEAFF.

The V gene is TRBV28, the J gene TRBJ1-2; 7 nucleotides agree with TRBD1. The CDR3 runs 14 residues. Germline-derived CDR1 and CDR2 are MDHEN and SYDVKM. Losses at the gene ends were 5 bases for V and 8 bases for J; bases not matched to a gene: 11. CDR3 residues: CASSGDREAEGYTF. The CDR3 DNA reads as TGTGCCAGCAGTGGAGACAGGGAGGCGGAGGGCTACACCTTC.

V and J are TRBV19 and TRBJ1-1; D gene ambiguous. Deletions cut 3 bases from V and 2 bases from J, with 25 bases between. The germline CDR1 and CDR2 sequences are LNHDA and SQIVND (reference sequence). The CDR3 contains 19 residues. The CDR3 reads CASSIRARYVTRINTEAFF. CDR3 bases: TGTGCCAGTAGTATTCGAGCCCGTTACGTGACACGCATCAACACTGAAGCTTTCTTT. Based on the CDR3 plus reference TRBV19 and TRBJ1-1, the full variable domain is DGGITQSPKYLFRKEGQNVTLSCEQNLNHDAMYWYRQDPGQGLRLIYYSQIVNDFQKGDIAEGYSVSREKKESFPLTVTSAQKNPTAFYLCASSIRARYVTRINTEAFFGQGTRLTVV.